Listed below are T cell receptor beta chains from one sample, sequenced in a study of cytomegalovirus exposure and HLA in healthy donors. Repertoires were generated with immunoSEQ multiplex PCR, while TCRdb's copy carries only in-frame clones and drops some. The sample shows 150,000 to 200,000 clones, roughly 88% of them seen only once. Sequencing was performed on PBMCs. The receptor source for this set is a young man in good health and CMV-seropositive. Both conserved end residues are trimmed from each CDR3. The order of the fields is D gene, V gene, CDR3 protein. The D gene is left open where the match is weak.

d_gene: TRBD1; v_gene: TRBV6-5; CDR3aa: ASSRDRGYETQY
d_gene: TRBD1; v_gene: TRBV12-5; CDR3aa: ASGLTIKDRVATDTQY
d_gene: -; v_gene: TRBV19; CDR3aa: ASSIRSGRALPYSNQPQH
d_gene: -; v_gene: TRBV30; CDR3aa: AWSVRGNTEAF
d_gene: -; v_gene: TRBV4-1; CDR3aa: ASSPEGLRLSTEAF
d_gene: -; v_gene: TRBV18; CDR3aa: ASSRARQSSYEQY
d_gene: -; v_gene: TRBV2; CDR3aa: ASSEAKAGRGYT
d_gene: TRBD1; v_gene: TRBV10-1; CDR3aa: ASRRDRDLTGELF
d_gene: TRBD1; v_gene: TRBV29-1; CDR3aa: SVEVVGQGAAF
d_gene: -; v_gene: TRBV6-4; CDR3aa: ASSEAAGTTYEQY
d_gene: -; v_gene: TRBV2; CDR3aa: ASSDRQAYNEQF
d_gene: -; v_gene: TRBV5-6; CDR3aa: ASSRTASYEQY
d_gene: TRBD1; v_gene: TRBV4-2; CDR3aa: ASSMGDRDTGELF
d_gene: -; v_gene: TRBV7-9; CDR3aa: ASSQDRHRVDNEQF
d_gene: -; v_gene: TRBV2; CDR3aa: ASSDRVGEQY
d_gene: TRBD2; v_gene: TRBV7-2; CDR3aa: ASSLGRGAGEPFQETQY
d_gene: -; v_gene: TRBV10-2; CDR3aa: ASSQTRAGNTIY
d_gene: TRBD2; v_gene: TRBV15; CDR3aa: ATSHSRVAGASMDNEQF
d_gene: TRBD2; v_gene: TRBV19; CDR3aa: ASSSGGKIQETQY
d_gene: -; v_gene: TRBV30; CDR3aa: AWNQIQTNYGYT
d_gene: TRBD1; v_gene: TRBV10-3; CDR3aa: AIGSTTGGAAYT
d_gene: TRBD1; v_gene: TRBV19; CDR3aa: ASSLQGKGYNEQF
d_gene: -; v_gene: TRBV6-1; CDR3aa: ASSGGLELETQY
d_gene: -; v_gene: TRBV30; CDR3aa: AWSGAGQSPLH
d_gene: TRBD1; v_gene: TRBV7-3; CDR3aa: ASSLSATGQGAPGELF
d_gene: TRBD1; v_gene: TRBV19; CDR3aa: ASSASGTANEKLF
d_gene: -; v_gene: TRBV7-9; CDR3aa: ASSPAGIGAYGYT
d_gene: -; v_gene: TRBV7-3; CDR3aa: ASSLRASTRGDNEQF
d_gene: -; v_gene: TRBV4-1; CDR3aa: ASSQDRETQY
d_gene: TRBD2; v_gene: TRBV6-6; CDR3aa: ASSYQRGGQDTQY
d_gene: -; v_gene: TRBV5-8; CDR3aa: ASSLVSGKSNTGELF
d_gene: -; v_gene: TRBV6-5; CDR3aa: ASSYFGEGTEAF
d_gene: TRBD2; v_gene: TRBV7-9; CDR3aa: ASQDRELAGGYNEQF
d_gene: -; v_gene: TRBV19; CDR3aa: ASIGVQGGGYT
d_gene: -; v_gene: TRBV7-2; CDR3aa: ASSLGPTSSYNEQF
d_gene: -; v_gene: TRBV11-2; CDR3aa: ASRIQGSGNTIY
d_gene: -; v_gene: TRBV5-1; CDR3aa: ASSLAGTTYEQY
d_gene: TRBD2; v_gene: TRBV14; CDR3aa: ASSQGLAINEQY
d_gene: TRBD1; v_gene: TRBV5-6; CDR3aa: ASSGTGGAGDYGYT
d_gene: -; v_gene: TRBV19; CDR3aa: ASRLGGADTGELF
d_gene: -; v_gene: TRBV1; CDR3aa: TSSQDSPSGGTNEQF
d_gene: TRBD2; v_gene: TRBV6-1; CDR3aa: ASSSEREAGYEQY
d_gene: -; v_gene: TRBV27; CDR3aa: ASREGALDEKLF
d_gene: -; v_gene: TRBV29-1; CDR3aa: SGGSTMSEQY
d_gene: TRBD1; v_gene: TRBV27; CDR3aa: ASSFFRTGGTEAF
d_gene: -; v_gene: TRBV4-1; CDR3aa: ASSQGQTSQSSYNEQF
d_gene: TRBD2; v_gene: TRBV15; CDR3aa: ATSRVLPSGVSNEQF
d_gene: -; v_gene: TRBV9; CDR3aa: ASSVEASSYNEQF
d_gene: -; v_gene: TRBV6-1; CDR3aa: ASRTPGEYNSPLH